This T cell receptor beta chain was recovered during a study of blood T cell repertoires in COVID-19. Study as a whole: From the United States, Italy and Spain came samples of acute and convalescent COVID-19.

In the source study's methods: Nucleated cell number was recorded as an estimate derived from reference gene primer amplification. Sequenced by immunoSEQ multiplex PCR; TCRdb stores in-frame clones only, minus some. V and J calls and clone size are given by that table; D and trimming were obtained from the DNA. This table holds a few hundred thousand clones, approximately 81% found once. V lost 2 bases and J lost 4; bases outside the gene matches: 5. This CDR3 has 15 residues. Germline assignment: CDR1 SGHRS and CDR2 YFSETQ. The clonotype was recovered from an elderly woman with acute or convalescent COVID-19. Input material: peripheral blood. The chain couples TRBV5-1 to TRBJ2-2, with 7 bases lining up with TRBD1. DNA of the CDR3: TGCGCCAGCAGCTTTGACAGGGACACCACCGGGGAGCTGTTTTTT. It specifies CASSFDRDTTGELFF.